What follows are 7 T cell receptor beta chains derived from one specimen sequenced in a study of long-term antiretroviral therapy in people with HIV. immunoSEQ v3.0 was run at survey level. Sequencing was performed with immunoSEQ multiplex PCR; in TCRdb, only in-frame clones are kept and a portion is missing. The sample holds 20,000 to 25,000 clones, approximately 80% seen once. Sequencing used unsorted PBMCs, obtained 0.5 years before starting antiretroviral therapy. The receptor source for this set is a middle-aged man with HIV.

The chain links TRBV9 to TRBJ1-3; D not certain. Trimming removed 2 bases at V and 2 bases at J, with 14 bases between. The germline CDR1 and CDR2 sequences are SGDLS and YYNGEE. The CDR3 has 16 residues. CDR3 nucleotide sequence: TGTGCCAGCAGCGTGCGGAGGGAATCTGCTGGAAACACCATATATTTT. It translates to CASSVRRESAGNTIYF.

V gene TRBV4-1 combines with J gene TRBJ2-2, with TRBD1 as a possible D gene (6 bases). This CDR3 is built from 14 residues. V was cut by 4 bases and J by 5 bases, with 11 bases left in between. In germline, CDR1 is MGHRA, CDR2 YSYEKL. The CDR3 DNA reads as TGCGCCAGCAGCCGCGGAACAGGGACCGGGGAGCTGTTTTTT. It codes for CASSRGTGTGELFF.

V and J are TRBV5-6 and TRBJ2-2, with no clear D. The CDR3 consists of 16 residues. Germline CDR1 and CDR2: SGHDT and YYEEEE. Trimming left V 0 bases short and J 1 base short, with 10 bases between. The CDR3 nucleotides read TGTGCCAGCAGCTTGGGTTGGACCGGGAACACCGGGGAGCTGTTTTTT. Translating gives CASSLGWTGNTGELFF.

The rearrangement uses TRBV6-5 and TRBJ2-5; 8 bases match TRBD1. V shed 5 bases, J shed 5 bases, and the junction held 7 bases outside the gene matches. Per the germline V gene, CDR1 is MNHEY and CDR2 is SVGAGI. This CDR3 spans 14 amino acids. In DNA form, the CDR3 reads TGTGCCAGCAGTAAGCGACAGGGGAGGGAGACCCAGTACTTC. Encoded protein: CASSKRQGRETQYF.

This chain links TRBV19 with TRBJ1-2; D call uncertain. The CDR3 is made up of 15 amino acids. Germline V gene lookup returns CDR1 LNHDA and CDR2 SQIVND (reference sequence). V gave up 2 bases and J gave up 0 bases, with 10 bases separating them. The CDR3, as DNA: TGTGCCAGTAGTATAAGCGGAACAACTAACTATGGCTACACCTTC. Translating it yields CASSISGTTNYGYTF.

This chain links TRBV18 with TRBJ2-1; 7 nucleotides agree with TRBD1. Germline values: CDR1 KGHSH, CDR2 LQKENI. There are 15 residues in the CDR3. Trimming removed 6 bases from V and 3 bases from J; junction bases left unmatched: 8. CDR3 nucleotides: TGTGCCAGCTCGATCGGGACAGTGAACTACAATGAGCAGTTCTTC. Amino acids: CASSIGTVNYNEQFF.

This chain uses TRBV5-1 with TRBJ1-3; tentative D call: TRBD1 (5 bases). Trimming took off 5 bases at V and 0 bases at J, with 9 bases between the two ends. This CDR3 has 14 residues. From germline, CDR1 is SGHRS and CDR2 YFSETQ. CDR3 sequence reads: CASRDGGSGNTIYF. CDR3 in DNA: TGCGCCAGCAGGGACGGGGGCTCTGGAAACACCATATATTTT.